One T cell receptor (beta chain) is described in this entry. Its antigen is undetermined. An end of the junction differs from the germline gene, which may be a read error. This CDR3 spans 13 amino acids. Germline CDR1 reads SGHDN; CDR2 reads FVKESK. These data are taken from a study of response to subunit inactivated influenza vaccine. Study-level findings and limits: With each seasonal influenza vaccination, the authors suggested, few new T cells are recruited.

One entry per CDR3 protein results from TCRdb running MiXCR on the RT-PCR reads. The sample shows 250,000 to 350,000 distinct CDR3 sequences, 20% to 25% of them seen only once. The sequenced sample was PBMCs from blood, obtained 21 months after vaccination. The chain is built from TRBV14 and TRBJ2-4, with unresolved D. This receptor was identified in a man aged 45-69 years who received an inactivated influenza vaccine. This chain's CDR3 is CASSQVARNIQYF. The CDR3 DNA follows: TGTGCCAGCAGCCAAGTCGCCAGAAACATTCAGTACTTC.